This T cell receptor (beta chain) appears in the sequencing data of a study of T cells of healthy individuals. There are 14 residues in the CDR3. Trimming removed 1 base from V and 2 bases from J, with 9 bases in between. Germline CDR1 reads SGHKS; CDR2 reads YYEKEE (reference sequence). Each CDR3 protein is one row after TCRdb ran MiXCR on the 5' RACE reads. The sample has 40,000 to 65,000 distinct CDR3 sequences; roughly 14% are singletons. This clonotype was counted ten times or more. The V call is TRBV5-5, the J call TRBJ1-1, with D possibly TRBD1 on 6 matching bases. This TCR came from a human donor in good health. The CDR3 nucleotides are TGTGCCAGCAGCTTGAGGGGGGTCAACACTGAAGCTTTCTTT. Amino acid sequence: CASSLRGVNTEAFF. The whole variable domain, remainder taken from reference TRBV5-5 and TRBJ1-1, is DAGVTQSPTHLIKTRGQQVTLRCSPISGHKSVSWYQQVLGQGPQFIFQYYEKEERGRGNFPDRFSARQFPNYSSELNVNALLLGDSALYLCASSLRGVNTEAFFGQGTRLTVV.